These 19 T cell receptor beta chains were sequenced from one sample in a study of T cell repertoires in cytomegalovirus infection. No cognate antigen is known for these TCRs. Using its own MiXCR run on the reads, TCRdb lists one record per CDR3 protein. The repertoire holds a few hundred thousand distinct CDR3 sequences, with just under 40% as singletons. This sample comprised cultured PBMCs, obtained from culture after CMV antigen stimulation. The receptors come from a human donor in good health (CMV status not recorded). Some clones in this sample may be carry-over from other donors' samples.

The CDR3 here is CASRQGEHNTEAFF. CDR3 DNA sequence: TGTGCCAGCAGACAGGGAGAACATAACACTGAAGCTTTCTTT. The rearrangement links TRBV2 to TRBJ1-1; possibly TRBD1 for D (6 bases). V shed 6 bases and J shed 2 bases, with 13 bases lying between them. The CDR3 runs to 14 residues. Per germline, CDR1 SNHLY and CDR2 FYNNEI.

This clonotype was seen more than once but under ten times. This chain uses TRBV7-9 with TRBJ2-7; tentative D call: TRBD1 (5 bases). The CDR3 length is 17 residues. V gave up 5 bases and J gave up 0 bases, with 20 bases separating them. CDR1 SEHNR and CDR2 FQNEAQ come from the germline V gene (reference sequence). CDR3 sequence reads: CASSLDTPTESSYEQYF. As DNA, the CDR3 is TGTGCCAGCAGCCTAGACACTCCGACAGAGAGCTCCTACGAGCAGTACTTC.

This clonotype was observed a single time. The chain combines TRBV18 with TRBJ2-1; possibly TRBD2 for D (5 bases). Germline CDR1 is KGHSH and CDR2 is LQKENI. The CDR3 loop spans 16 amino acids. V dropped 3 bases and J dropped 2 bases, with 14 bases sitting between them. CDR3 protein: CASSPDREVTYNEQFF. The DNA of the CDR3 is TGTGCCAGCTCACCCGATCGGGAAGTAACCTACAATGAGCAGTTCTTC.

This chain joins TRBV10-3 and TRBJ1-2; tentatively, D is TRBD1 (6 bases). Germline V CDR1 and CDR2: ENHRY, SYGVKD. The CDR3 runs 18 residues. Trimming left V 7 bases short and J 4 bases short, with 28 bases between. CDR3 region: CAITASGAGRGSSYGYTF. In DNA form, the CDR3 reads TGTGCCATCACCGCATCGGGGGCAGGGCGAGGATCGAGCTATGGCTACACCTTC.

J is TRBJ2-4 and V is TRBV7-2; 9 bases map to TRBD2. Germline V lookup: CDR1 SGHTA, CDR2 FQGNSA. The junction had 10 bases not matched to a gene; V was cut back by 4 bases and J by 3 bases. The CDR3 length is 17 residues. The CDR3: CASSSSSGGRGKNIQYF. The CDR3, as DNA: TGTGCCAGCAGCTCCTCCTCGGGCGGGAGGGGCAAAAACATTCAGTACTTC.

This clonotype was seen a handful of times. J is TRBJ2-5 and V is TRBV27, with D unclear. Between the trimmed V and J ends, which lost 5 bases and 7 bases, there was a span of 8 bases. Germline CDR1 reads MNHEY; CDR2 reads SMNVEV (reference sequence). The CDR3 totals 11 residues. This CDR3 reads CASSIGGTQYF. CDR3 sequence (DNA): TGTGCCAGCAGTATAGGTGGGACCCAGTACTTC.

This chain connects TRBV6-5 to TRBJ1-6; 9 bases align to TRBD1. The trim removed 6 bases at V and 5 bases at J, leaving 11 bases unmatched. This CDR3 contains 17 residues. Germline V lookup: CDR1 MNHEY, CDR2 SVGAGI. As DNA, the CDR3 is TGTGCCAGCAGCCGAGGCCCTAGGACAGGGGATAATTCACCCCTCCACTTT. This codes for CASSRGPRTGDNSPLHF.

V is TRBV12-3 or TRBV12-4 and J is TRBJ2-1; 8 nucleotides align to TRBD2. There are 18 residues in the CDR3. V lost 0 bases and J lost 10; bases outside the gene matches: 17. CDR3 protein: CASSLAGWGLVSLGEQFF. The CDR3 coding sequence is TGTGCCAGCAGTTTAGCAGGCTGGGGACTAGTTAGCCTGGGGGAGCAGTTCTTC.

This clonotype occurred a few times. V usage is TRBV7-6 and J usage is TRBJ2-2; D not certain. Germline loops: CDR1 SGHVS, CDR2 FNYEAQ. V lost 3 bases, J lost 6 bases, and 11 bases lay in between. The CDR3 contains 14 residues. CDR3 amino acids: CASSFSPPPGELFF. The CDR3 DNA reads TGTGCCAGCAGCTTCTCTCCCCCCCCCGGGGAGCTGTTTTTT.

In its sample, this clonotype was seen a few times. The V gene is TRBV11-2, the J gene TRBJ1-5; TRBD1 agrees at 7 bases. Looked up from germline, CDR1 is SGHAT and CDR2 is FQNNGV. Trimming removed 5 bases from V and 1 base from J; junction bases left unmatched: 11. The CDR3 has 17 residues. DNA of the CDR3: TGTGCCAGCAGCAGTTGGAGGGACAGACCCAGCAATCAGCCCCAGCATTTT. Residues: CASSSWRDRPSNQPQHF.

The chain employs TRBV25-1 and TRBJ2-1; 9 positions match TRBD2. The CDR3 length is 15 residues. Germline V CDR1 and CDR2: MGHDK, SYGVNS. The junction had 10 bases not matched to a gene; V was cut back by 5 bases and J by 8 bases. The CDR3 nucleotides are TGTGCCAGCAGTATTAGCGGGGGCTTAACCGATGAGCAGTTCTTC. Translation: CASSISGGLTDEQFF.

CDR3 sequence reads: CAIREGQIYGYTF. CDR3 nucleotides: TGTGCCATCAGAGAGGGACAAATCTATGGCTACACCTTC. V and J are TRBV10-3 and TRBJ1-2, with D maybe TRBD1 (6 bases). V was clipped by 6 bases and J by 4 bases, with 12 bases between them. The CDR3 has 13 residues. Germline V gives CDR1 ENHRY, CDR2 SYGVKD.

The chain employs TRBV5-6 and TRBJ2-3, with D possibly being TRBD1 (6 bases). The CDR3 spans 16 residues. CDR1 and CDR2 from the germline V gene are SGHDT and YYEEEE. Trimming cost V 4 bases and J 2 bases, with 17 bases left between them. The chain's CDR3 is CASSVGTLRTTDTQYF. The CDR3 nucleotides read TGTGCCAGCAGCGTCGGGACACTAAGGACCACAGATACGCAGTATTTT.

The gene calls are TRBV3-1 and TRBJ2-1; D is unclear. The CDR3 covers 13 residues. The V gene's germline CDR1 is LGHDT and CDR2 YNNKEL (reference sequence). The V and J ends lost 0 bases and 14 bases respectively, with 14 bases between them. In DNA form, the CDR3 reads TGTGCCAGCAGCCAAGATTTAGACCCCCCGGAGTTCTTC. It yields the protein CASSQDLDPPEFF.

V and J are TRBV7-6 and TRBJ2-5, with D uncertain. The V gene lost 2 bases and the J gene lost 2 bases, with 12 bases spanning the gap. The length of the CDR3 is 15 residues. Germline V gene data show CDR1 as SGHVS and CDR2 as FNYEAQ. In DNA form, the CDR3 reads TGTGCCAGCAGCTTAAACGGGCAGTGGCAAGAGACCCAGTACTTC. Its protein is CASSLNGQWQETQYF.

This chain joins TRBV7-8 and TRBJ2-7; D not certain. V was clipped by 3 bases and J by 6 bases, with 6 bases between them. Germline V gene lookup returns CDR1 SGHVS and CDR2 FQNEAQ. The CDR3 extends over 11 amino acids. The CDR3: CASSFPSEQYF. CDR3 in DNA: TGTGCCAGCAGCTTTCCCTCCGAGCAGTACTTC.

In its sample, this clonotype was seen many times. The V and J genes are TRBV7-2 and TRBJ1-2; no clear D gene. The CDR3 runs 12 residues. CDR1 is SGHTA, CDR2 FQGNSA, per germline. V was shortened by 5 bases and J by 4 bases, with 8 bases between the two germline ends. The CDR3 nucleotides read TGTGCCAGCAGCCCTCGTTCCTATGGCTACACCTTC. Residues: CASSPRSYGYTF.

This clonotype turned up a few times. The chain recombines TRBV4-2 with TRBJ2-3; 15 nucleotides agree with TRBD2. In germline, CDR1 is LGHNA, CDR2 YNFKEQ. Unmatched junction bases numbered 8, after V lost 7 bases and J lost 0 bases. The CDR3 loop spans 18 amino acids. CDR3 sequence (DNA): TGTGCCAGCACCTCCGGACTAGCGGGGGGGTATAGCACAGATACGCAGTATTTT. Translation: CASTSGLAGGYSTDTQYF.

This clonotype was seen a few times. The rearrangement links TRBV7-8 to TRBJ2-4, with TRBD1 matching over 8 bases. The trim removed 0 bases at V and 7 bases at J, leaving 2 bases unmatched. CDR1 is SGHVS, CDR2 FQNEAQ, per germline. The CDR3 length is 14 residues. CDR3 region: CASSLAHRGNIQYF. CDR3 nucleotides: TGTGCCAGCAGCTTAGCCCACAGGGGGAACATTCAGTACTTC.